This is a list of T cell receptor beta chains from one sample in a study of Ad26.COV2.S vaccination and SARS-CoV-2 variants. Repertoires were generated with immunoSEQ multiplex PCR, while TCRdb's copy carries only in-frame clones and drops some. The table records about 410,000 clones, about 85% of them present only once. The specimen was peripheral blood, collected in a trial of Ad26.COV2.S vaccine versus placebo. The receptors were sampled from a person between 18 and 59 years old who received the Ad26.COV2.S COVID-19 vaccine or a placebo. Both conserved end residues are part of each CDR3. A D gene is named only where the DNA matches it firmly. The size field is filled for only some rows; it gives once, few, many or a size class.

abundance | d_gene | j_gene | v_gene | CDR3aa | CDR3nt
NA | NA | TRBJ2-7 | TRBV19 | CASSLQDSYEQYF | TGTGCCAGTAGTTTACAGGATTCCTACGAGCAATACTTC
NA | TRBD2 | TRBJ2-5 | TRBV5-4 | CASSITLAGETQYF | TGTGCCAGCAGCATCACACTAGCGGGAGAGACCCAGTACTTC
NA | NA | TRBJ2-7 | TRBV6-6 | CASSVPHREIYEQYF | TGTGCCAGCAGTGTCCCTCACAGGGAGATTTACGAGCAGTACTTC
NA | TRBD1 | TRBJ1-1 | TRBV29-1 | CSASPAGGLGTEAFF | TGCAGCGCCTCCCCGGCAGGGGGCTTGGGCACTGAAGCTTTCTTT
NA | TRBD2 | TRBJ2-1 | TRBV6-4 | CASSDSATSGGAGQFF | TGTGCCAGCAGTGACTCAGCGACTAGCGGGGGCGCTGGGCAGTTCTTC
NA | NA | TRBJ1-2 | TRBV6-2/TRBV6-3 | CASSISEDYGYTF | TGTGCCAGCAGTATCTCTGAGGACTATGGCTACACCTTC
NA | TRBD2 | TRBJ2-3 | TRBV5-1 | CASSIAGVGTDTQYF | TGCGCCAGCAGCATAGCGGGGGTCGGCACAGATACGCAGTATTTT
NA | NA | TRBJ2-7 | TRBV9 | CASGDFYEQYF | TGTGCCAGTGGGGATTTCTACGAGCAGTACTTC
many | NA | TRBJ1-1 | TRBV6-5 | CASSYSPQGANTEAFF | TGTGCCAGCAGTTACTCGCCCCAGGGTGCGAACACTGAAGCTTTCTTT
NA | NA | TRBJ2-2 | TRBV13 | CASSSLASGELFF | TGTGCCAGCAGCTCACTAGCCTCCGGGGAGCTGTTTTTT
NA | NA | TRBJ1-6 | TRBV5-1 | CASSWDGGNSPLHF | TGCGCCAGCAGCTGGGACGGAGGGAATTCACCCCTCCACTTT
NA | NA | TRBJ1-1 | TRBV13 | CASSYGNREGKGTIF | TGTGCCAGCAGCTATGGAAACAGGGAGGGTAAGGGGACTATCTTT
NA | NA | TRBJ2-3 | TRBV5-4 | CASSWDLGGTDTQYF | TGTGCCAGCAGCTGGGATCTAGGGGGCACAGATACGCAGTATTTT
NA | TRBD1 | TRBJ2-5 | TRBV6-1 | CASSDPTDRTQETQYF | TGTGCCAGCAGTGACCCTACGGACAGGACTCAAGAGACCCAGTACTTC
NA | TRBD1 | TRBJ1-4 | TRBV3-1/TRBV3-2 | CASSQRGGSGEKLFF | TGTGCCAGCAGCCAGCGAGGGGGCTCGGGTGAAAAACTGTTTTTT
NA | TRBD1 | TRBJ1-4 | TRBV4-2 | CASSHPTGTGDEKLFF | TGTGCCAGCAGCCATCCCACCGGGACAGGGGATGAAAAACTGTTTTTT
few | NA | TRBJ2-2 | TRBV9 | CASSVWSGELFF | TGTGCCAGCAGCGTTTGGTCCGGGGAGCTGTTTTTT
NA | TRBD1 | TRBJ2-2 | TRBV7-9 | CASSSPGQGPRGSGELFF | TGTGCCAGCAGCTCCCCGGGACAGGGACCCAGAGGCAGCGGGGAGCTGTTTTTT
NA | TRBD1 | TRBJ1-1 | TRBV5-1 | CASSFGSTGMNTEAFF | TGCGCCAGCAGCTTCGGGTCGACAGGGATGAACACTGAAGCTTTCTTT
NA | TRBD1 | TRBJ1-4 | TRBV30 | CAWSLKGGQALEKLFF | TGTGCCTGGAGTCTAAAAGGGGGACAGGCCCTTGAAAAACTGTTTTTT
NA | NA | TRBJ2-1 | TRBV27 | CASSRGASIASSYNEQFF | TGTGCCAGCAGTCGAGGGGCTAGTATCGCCAGTTCCTACAATGAGCAGTTCTTC
NA | TRBD1 | TRBJ2-7 | TRBV5-1 | CASTRGSNYEQYF | TGCGCCAGCACCAGGGGGTCCAACTACGAGCAGTACTTC
NA | NA | TRBJ1-1 | TRBV2 | CASSEIREWTEAFF | TGTGCCAGCAGTGAAATTAGGGAATGGACTGAAGCTTTCTTT
NA | TRBD2 | TRBJ2-1 | TRBV2 | CASSGTSGGYNEQFF | TGTGCCAGCAGTGGGACTAGCGGGGGCTACAATGAGCAGTTCTTC
NA | NA | TRBJ1-1 | TRBV4-1 | CASSQGRGDVGTEAFF | TGCGCCAGCAGCCAAGGAAGGGGCGATGTCGGTACTGAAGCTTTCTTT
NA | NA | TRBJ2-1 | TRBV7-2 | CASSLIRSSYNEQFF | TGTGCCAGCAGCTTAATCCGAAGCTCCTACAATGAGCAGTTCTTC
once | NA | TRBJ2-7 | TRBV19 | CASSIGWKYEQYF | TGTGCCAGTAGTATCGGTTGGAAGTACGAGCAGTACTTC
NA | NA | TRBJ1-5 | TRBV7-9 | CASSPSGGNQPQHF | TGTGCCAGCAGCCCTTCGGGGGGGAATCAGCCCCAGCATTTT
NA | NA | TRBJ1-3 | TRBV19 | CASNPRVGATIYF | TGTGCCAGTAACCCGCGTGTGGGAGCCACCATATATTTT
NA | NA | TRBJ1-6 | TRBV5-8 | CASSLPADRLSSYNSPLHF | TGTGCCAGCAGCTTACCTGCGGACCGCTTGAGCTCCTATAATTCACCCCTCCACTTT
few | TRBD2 | TRBJ2-7 | TRBV7-6 | CASSLTSGSSYEQYF | TGTGCCAGCAGCTTAACTAGCGGGAGCTCCTACGAGCAGTACTTC
few | TRBD1 | TRBJ1-1 | TRBV10-1 | CASSSGTGQTEAFF | TGCGCCAGCAGTTCCGGGACAGGGCAAACTGAAGCTTTCTTT
NA | NA | TRBJ2-1 | TRBV29-1 | CSFKALDYNEQFF | TGCAGCTTCAAAGCCCTAGACTACAATGAGCAGTTCTTC
NA | TRBD1 | TRBJ1-2 | TRBV5-4 | CASSSGQGFGYTF | TGTGCCAGCAGTTCGGGACAGGGGTTTGGCTACACCTTC
few | TRBD1 | TRBJ1-6 | TRBV4-1 | CASSQPPGQGKNYNSPLHF | TGCGCCAGCAGCCAACCCCCGGGACAGGGGAAAAACTATAATTCACCCCTCCACTTT